Listed below are T cell receptor beta chains from one sample, sequenced in a study of identical twins. MiXCR, run by TCRdb on the 5' RACE reads, gives a single entry per CDR3 protein. This table has some 240,000 distinct CDR3 sequences, approximately 8.6% appearing once. Separately, the same data were catalogued under a study of yellow fever vaccine responses in identical twins.

Sequencing was carried out using CD8+ T cells sorted from blood. These receptors were collected from a woman between 18 and 30 years old in good health. CDR3s include the opening cysteine and the closing phenylalanine or tryptophan. D genes are given only for firm matches. Only some rows state a clone size, as once, few, many or a class for expanded clones.

clone_size v_call d_call cdr3_aa
few TRBV28 TRBD2 CASSTTSGRDTQYF
few TRBV27 . CASGSGANVLTF
many TRBV5-1 . CASGGGNEQFF
many TRBV4-3 . CASSQVVLNEQFF
few TRBV12-3/TRBV12-4 . CASSLTAADTQYF
many TRBV29-1 . CSGTGLNTEAFF
many TRBV7-6 . CASSLQWDSYEQYF
many TRBV15 . CATSGPQPGETQYF
once TRBV29-1 . CSVGTVTSYEQYF
. TRBV5-1 . CASSLEVPYNSPLHF
many TRBV7-9 TRBD1 CASSIGQGAKTEAFF
. TRBV4-3 TRBD1 CASSPELGTGTYEQYF
few TRBV12-3/TRBV12-4 . CASRVGGGTEAFF
many TRBV20-1 . CSARRPGVYEQYF
many TRBV3-1 . CASRPLGDTGELFF